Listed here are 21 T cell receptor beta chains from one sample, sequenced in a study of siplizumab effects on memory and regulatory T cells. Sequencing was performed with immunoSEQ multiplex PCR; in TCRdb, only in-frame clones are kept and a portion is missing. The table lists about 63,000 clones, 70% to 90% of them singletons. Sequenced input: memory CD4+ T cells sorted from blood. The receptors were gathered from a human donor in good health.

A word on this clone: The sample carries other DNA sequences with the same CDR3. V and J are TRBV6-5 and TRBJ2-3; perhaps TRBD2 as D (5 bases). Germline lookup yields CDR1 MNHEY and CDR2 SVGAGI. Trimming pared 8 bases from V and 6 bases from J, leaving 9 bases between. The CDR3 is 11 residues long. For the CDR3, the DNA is TGTGCCAGCTCTACTAGGGATACGCAGTATTTT. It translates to CASSTRDTQYF.

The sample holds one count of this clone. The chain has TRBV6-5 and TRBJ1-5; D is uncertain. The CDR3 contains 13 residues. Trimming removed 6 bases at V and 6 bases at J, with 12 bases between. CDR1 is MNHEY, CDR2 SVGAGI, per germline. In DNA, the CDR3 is TGTGCCAGCAGGGGTCCGCGGGGTCAGCCCCAGCATTTT. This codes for CASRGPRGQPQHF.

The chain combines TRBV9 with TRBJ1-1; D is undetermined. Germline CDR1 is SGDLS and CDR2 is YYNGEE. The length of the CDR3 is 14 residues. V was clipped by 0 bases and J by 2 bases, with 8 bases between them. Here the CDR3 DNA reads TGTGCCAGCAGCGTAGCCCCGGCAAACACTGAAGCTTTCTTT. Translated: CASSVAPANTEAFF.

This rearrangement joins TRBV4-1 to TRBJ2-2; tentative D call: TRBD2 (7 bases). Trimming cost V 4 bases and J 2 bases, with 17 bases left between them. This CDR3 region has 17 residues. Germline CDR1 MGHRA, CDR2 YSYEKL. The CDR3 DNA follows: TGCGCCAGCAGCCGAGAAGGCGGGGGCCTAAACACCGGGGAGCTGTTTTTT. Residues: CASSREGGGLNTGELFF.

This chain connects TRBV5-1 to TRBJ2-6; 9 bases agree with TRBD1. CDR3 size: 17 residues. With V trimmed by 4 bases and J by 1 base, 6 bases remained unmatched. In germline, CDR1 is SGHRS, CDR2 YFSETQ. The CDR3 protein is CASSLPGQGSGANVLTF. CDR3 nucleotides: TGCGCCAGCAGCCTCCCGGGACAGGGTTCTGGGGCCAACGTCCTGACTTTC.

The CDR3 loop is CAGRDRPNTEAFF. CDR3 DNA: TGTGCCGGGAGGGACAGACCCAACACTGAAGCTTTCTTT. The genes are TRBV19 and TRBJ1-1; 7 bases map to TRBD1. The CDR3 covers 13 residues. Per the germline V gene, CDR1 is LNHDA and CDR2 is SQIVND (reference sequence). Trimming cost V 11 bases and J 2 bases; bases outside gene matches: 8.

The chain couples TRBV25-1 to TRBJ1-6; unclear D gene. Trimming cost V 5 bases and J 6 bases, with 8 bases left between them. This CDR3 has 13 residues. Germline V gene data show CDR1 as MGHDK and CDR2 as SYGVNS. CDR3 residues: CASSLGSNSPLHF. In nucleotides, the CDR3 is TGTGCCAGCAGTCTCGGCAGTAATTCACCCCTCCACTTT.

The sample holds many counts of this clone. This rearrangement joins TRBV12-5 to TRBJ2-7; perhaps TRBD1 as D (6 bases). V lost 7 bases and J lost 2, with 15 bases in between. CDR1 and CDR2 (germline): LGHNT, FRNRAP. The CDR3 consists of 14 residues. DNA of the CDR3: TGTGCTAGTGCCCTGGACAGTCCCGCCTACGAGCAGTACTTC. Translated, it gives CASALDSPAYEQYF.

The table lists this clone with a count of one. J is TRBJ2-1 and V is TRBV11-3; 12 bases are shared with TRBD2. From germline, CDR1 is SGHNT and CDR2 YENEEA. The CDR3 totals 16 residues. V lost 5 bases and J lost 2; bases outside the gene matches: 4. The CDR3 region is CASSPTSGRTYNEQFF. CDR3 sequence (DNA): TGTGCCAGCAGCCCTACTAGCGGGAGGACCTACAATGAGCAGTTCTTC.

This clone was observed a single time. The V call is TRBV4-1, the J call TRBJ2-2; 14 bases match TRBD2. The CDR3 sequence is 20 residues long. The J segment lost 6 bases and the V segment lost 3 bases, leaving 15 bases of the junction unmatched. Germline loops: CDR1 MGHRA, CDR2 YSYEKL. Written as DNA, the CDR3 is TGCGCCAGCAGCCAGCCGCTGACTAGCGGGAGGGCCTTATCACCCGGGGAGCTGTTTTTT. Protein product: CASSQPLTSGRALSPGELFF.

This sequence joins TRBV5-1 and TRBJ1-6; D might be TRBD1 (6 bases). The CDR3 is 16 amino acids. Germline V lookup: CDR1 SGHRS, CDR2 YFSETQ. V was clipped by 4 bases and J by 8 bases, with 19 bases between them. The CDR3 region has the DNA TGCGCCAGCAGCCCCGGACAGCTTTCCGCTGATTCACCCCTCCACTTT. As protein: CASSPGQLSADSPLHF.

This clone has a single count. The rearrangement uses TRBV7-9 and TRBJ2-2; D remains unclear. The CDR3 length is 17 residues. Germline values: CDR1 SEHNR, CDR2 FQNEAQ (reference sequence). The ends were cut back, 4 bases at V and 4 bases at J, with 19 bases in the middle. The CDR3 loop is CASSSRTARQVTGELFF. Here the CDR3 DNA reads TGTGCCAGCAGCTCACGGACGGCACGGCAAGTCACCGGGGAGCTGTTTTTT.

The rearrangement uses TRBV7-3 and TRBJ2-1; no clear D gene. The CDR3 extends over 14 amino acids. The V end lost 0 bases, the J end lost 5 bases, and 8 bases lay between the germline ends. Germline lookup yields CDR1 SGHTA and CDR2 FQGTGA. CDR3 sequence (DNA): TGTGCCAGCAGCTTAACTAGTGAACACAATGAGCAGTTCTTC. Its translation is CASSLTSEHNEQFF.

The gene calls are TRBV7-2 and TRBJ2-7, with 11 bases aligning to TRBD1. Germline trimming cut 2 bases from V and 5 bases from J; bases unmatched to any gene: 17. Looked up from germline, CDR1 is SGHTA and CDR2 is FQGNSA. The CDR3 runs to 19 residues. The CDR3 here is CASSLLSSRTGGHLDEQYF. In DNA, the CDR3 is TGTGCCAGCAGCTTACTATCGTCCCGGACAGGGGGCCACCTGGACGAGCAGTACTTC.

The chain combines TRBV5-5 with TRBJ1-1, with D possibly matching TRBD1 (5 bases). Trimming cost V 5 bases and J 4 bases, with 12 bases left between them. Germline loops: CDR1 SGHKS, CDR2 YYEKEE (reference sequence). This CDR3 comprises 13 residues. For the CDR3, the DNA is TGTGCCAGCAGTTACCAGGGCGGCACTGAAGCTTTCTTT. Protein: CASSYQGGTEAFF.

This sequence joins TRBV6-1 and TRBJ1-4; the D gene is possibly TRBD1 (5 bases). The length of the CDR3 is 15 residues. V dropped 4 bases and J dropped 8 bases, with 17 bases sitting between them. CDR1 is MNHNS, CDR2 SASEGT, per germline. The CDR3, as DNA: TGTGCCAGCAGTGGTACCCGCGGGGGGGAGGAAAAACTGTTTTTT. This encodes CASSGTRGGEEKLFF.

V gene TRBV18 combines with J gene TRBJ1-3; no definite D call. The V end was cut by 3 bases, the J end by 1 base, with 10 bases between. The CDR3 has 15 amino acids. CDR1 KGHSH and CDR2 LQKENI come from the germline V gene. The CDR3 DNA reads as TGTGCCAGCTCACCTAGCCGAGAATCTGGAAACACCATATATTTT. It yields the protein CASSPSRESGNTIYF.

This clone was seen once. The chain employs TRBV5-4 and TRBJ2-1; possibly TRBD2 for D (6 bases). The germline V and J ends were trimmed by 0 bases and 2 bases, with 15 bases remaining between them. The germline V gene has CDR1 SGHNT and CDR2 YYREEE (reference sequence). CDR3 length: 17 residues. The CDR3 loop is CASSLGPSARPYNEQFF. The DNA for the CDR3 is TGTGCCAGCAGCTTGGGCCCTAGCGCTAGACCCTACAATGAGCAGTTCTTC.

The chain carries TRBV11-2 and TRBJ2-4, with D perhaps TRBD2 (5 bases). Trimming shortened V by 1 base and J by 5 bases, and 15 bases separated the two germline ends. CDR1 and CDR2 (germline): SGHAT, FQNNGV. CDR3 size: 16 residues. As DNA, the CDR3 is TGTGCCAGCAGCTTAGGGCAGACTACTCGTCAAAACATTCAGTACTTC. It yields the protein CASSLGQTTRQNIQYF.

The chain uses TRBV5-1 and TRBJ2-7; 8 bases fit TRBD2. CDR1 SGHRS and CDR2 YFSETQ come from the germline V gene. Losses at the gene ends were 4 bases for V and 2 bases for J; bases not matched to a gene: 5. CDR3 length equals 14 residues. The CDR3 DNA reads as TGCGCCAGCAGCCCCTTAGCGGGGCCCTACGAGCAGTACTTC. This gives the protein CASSPLAGPYEQYF.

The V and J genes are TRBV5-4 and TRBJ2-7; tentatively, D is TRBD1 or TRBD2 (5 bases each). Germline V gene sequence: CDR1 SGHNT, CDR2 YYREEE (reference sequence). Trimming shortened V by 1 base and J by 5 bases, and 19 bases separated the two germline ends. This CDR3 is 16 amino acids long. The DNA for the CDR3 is TGTGCCAGCAGCTTGCCTGGGGGTAGCTCGGTCCACGAGCAGTACTTC. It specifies CASSLPGGSSVHEQYF.